The 2 T cell receptor beta chains given below trace back to one sample, sequenced in a study of tumor T cells in aggressive B-cell lymphoma. Assay used: immunoSEQ multiplex PCR; TCRdb lists only in-frame clones, some missing. The sample lists some 12,000 clones; approximately 89% were seen once. Sequences were obtained from tumor tissue. The receptor source for this set is an adult with diffuse large B cell lymphoma.

The chain links TRBV27 to TRBJ2-3; TRBD2 matches at 9 bases. Germline CDR1 and CDR2: MNHEY and SMNVEV (reference sequence). The V segment lost 8 bases and the J segment 1 base; nucleotides outside the gene matches: 7. CDR3 length: 15 residues. The CDR3 DNA sequence: TGTGCCAGCGTAAAAGCGGGAGGTCGCACAGATACGCAGTATTTT. It encodes CASVKAGGRTDTQYF.

The chain combines TRBV7-2 with TRBJ1-4; D might be TRBD1 (5 bases). The CDR3 has 15 residues. Trimming stripped 1 base from V and 4 bases from J, with 10 bases between. In germline, CDR1 is SGHTA, CDR2 FQGNSA. For the CDR3, the DNA is TGTGCCAGCAGCTTAGGGAGGGGTCGTAATGAAAAACTGTTTTTT. Translating it yields CASSLGRGRNEKLFF.